These T cell receptor beta chains were read from a single sample in a study of T cell responses to AZD1222 COVID-19 vaccine. Only in-frame clones appear in the TCRdb table, and some are missing; sequencing was by immunoSEQ multiplex PCR. The sample records tens of thousands of clones, approximately 90% being singletons. Material: peripheral blood, obtained 28 days after the second AZD1222 dose. The receptor source for this set is an adult who received the AZD1222 COVID-19 vaccine. CDR3s include the opening cysteine and the closing phenylalanine or tryptophan. Fields, in order: D gene, clone size, V gene, J gene, CDR3 DNA, CDR3 protein. D genes are given only for firm matches. Part of the rows lack a size; the others show once, few, many or a class for expanded clones.

D: .; size: .; V: TRBV29-1; J: TRBJ1-1; DNA: TGCAGCGCCAATCAGGTCGGCACTGAAGCTTTCTTT; CDR3: CSANQVGTEAFF
D: .; size: .; V: TRBV6-6; J: TRBJ1-4; DNA: TGTGCCAGCTTGCGCGGGGAGGGGGAAAAACTGTTTTTT; CDR3: CASLRGEGEKLFF
D: .; size: .; V: TRBV12-3/TRBV12-4; J: TRBJ1-2; DNA: TGTGCCAGCACCTATGAGGGGAGCTATGGCTACACCTTC; CDR3: CASTYEGSYGYTF
D: TRBD2; size: .; V: TRBV7-7; J: TRBJ2-1; DNA: TGTGCTAGCAGTCTAGCGGCCCCCGGGGGCTACAATGAGCAGTTCTTC; CDR3: CASSLAAPGGYNEQFF
D: .; size: .; V: TRBV7-9; J: TRBJ1-2; DNA: TGTGCCAGCAGCCCGGACAGCTATGGCTACACCTTC; CDR3: CASSPDSYGYTF
D: .; size: .; V: TRBV30; J: TRBJ2-1; DNA: TGTGCCTGGAGTCCGCGTAGGGATGAGCAGTTCTTC; CDR3: CAWSPRRDEQFF
D: .; size: medium-sized; V: TRBV7-7; J: TRBJ2-2; DNA: TGTGCTAGCAGCTCGCCGGGGGCGGACACCGGGGAGCTGTTTTTT; CDR3: CASSSPGADTGELFF
D: .; size: .; V: TRBV24-1; J: TRBJ2-3; DNA: TGTGCCACCAGTGATGCACTCGGAGGGGACACAGATACGCAGTATTTT; CDR3: CATSDALGGDTDTQYF
D: .; size: .; V: TRBV7-9; J: TRBJ1-2; DNA: TGTGCCAGCAGCTCCTCCGGCCCCGTCTATGGCTACACCTTC; CDR3: CASSSSGPVYGYTF
D: .; size: .; V: TRBV7-6; J: TRBJ2-3; DNA: TGTGCCAGCAGCTTAGCGGGTGAAGAAGATACGCAGTATTTT; CDR3: CASSLAGEEDTQYF
D: .; size: .; V: TRBV9; J: TRBJ2-3; DNA: TGTGCCAGCAGCGGTGACTCGGGGGAGGCCGTCAAGGCGCAGTATTTT; CDR3: CASSGDSGEAVKAQYF
D: .; size: .; V: TRBV7-2; J: TRBJ1-6; DNA: TGTGCCAGCACTCGACTGATTTCCAATTCACCCCTCCACTTT; CDR3: CASTRLISNSPLHF
D: .; size: .; V: TRBV6-5; J: TRBJ1-1; DNA: TGTGCCAGCAGTTATAGGGGCGTAATCGCTGAAGCTTTCTTT; CDR3: CASSYRGVIAEAFF
D: TRBD2; size: .; V: TRBV6-6; J: TRBJ2-3; DNA: TGTGCCAGCAGTCTCGGACTAGCGACCCAGTATTTT; CDR3: CASSLGLATQYF
D: .; size: .; V: TRBV12-1; J: TRBJ2-7; DNA: TGTGCCAGCAGGCCTTCGGCTCGGAGATCCTACGAGCAGTACTTC; CDR3: CASRPSARRSYEQYF
D: .; size: .; V: TRBV7-3; J: TRBJ2-7; DNA: TGTGCCAGCAGCCCTGCTGTTGGGAGCTCCTACGAGCAGTACTTC; CDR3: CASSPAVGSSYEQYF
D: .; size: .; V: TRBV3-1/TRBV3-2; J: TRBJ1-5; DNA: TGTGCCAGCAGCCAAGGTCCTTTTGGAGGGCTTGGGCAGCCCCAGCATTTT; CDR3: CASSQGPFGGLGQPQHF
D: TRBD1; size: .; V: TRBV9; J: TRBJ1-5; DNA: TGTGCCAGCAGCTCACGGGACAGCAAGAATCAGCCCCAGCATTTT; CDR3: CASSSRDSKNQPQHF